These 29 T cell receptor beta chains were all obtained from the same sample, sequenced in a study of cytomegalovirus exposure and HLA in healthy donors. PCR used 60 Vbeta primers and 13 Jbeta primers. Sequencing was performed with immunoSEQ multiplex PCR; in TCRdb, only in-frame clones are kept and a portion is missing. The sample includes about 160,000 clones, almost 80% of them seen just once. The sample was PBMCs. Receptors originate from a woman in her 50s in good health and CMV-seronegative.

The CDR3 loop is CASSLGGAQETQYF. Here the CDR3 DNA reads TGTGCCAGCAGCTTAGGGGGAGCACAAGAGACCCAGTACTTC. V and J are TRBV7-2 and TRBJ2-5, with a possible D match to TRBD2 (5 bases). V was cut by 1 base and J by 2 bases, with 8 bases left in between. CDR3 length equals 14 residues. Germline V gives CDR1 SGHTA, CDR2 FQGNSA.

V usage is TRBV19 and J usage is TRBJ2-5; a weak D match, TRBD1 (6 bases). Trimming removed 6 bases from V and 5 bases from J, with 16 bases in between. Germline CDR1 LNHDA, CDR2 SQIVND (reference sequence). The CDR3 is made up of 14 amino acids. The CDR3: CASRRTGFLETQYF. The CDR3 bases are TGTGCCAGTAGGAGAACAGGGTTTTTGGAGACCCAGTACTTC.

The rearrangement links TRBV7-2 to TRBJ2-1, with 8 bases that match TRBD2. The germline gives CDR1 SGHTA, CDR2 FQGNSA. The junction had 12 bases not matched to a gene; V was cut back by 2 bases and J by 0 bases. This CDR3 region has 19 residues. The CDR3 loop is CASSLPAGVRQSSYNEQFF. The CDR3 DNA sequence: TGTGCCAGCAGCTTACCAGCGGGAGTCCGACAAAGCTCCTACAATGAGCAGTTCTTC.

This chain links TRBV11-2 with TRBJ2-2, with D possibly TRBD1 on 5 matching bases. Germline CDR1 reads SGHAT; CDR2 reads FQNNGV. V gave up 1 base and J gave up 0 bases, with 12 bases separating them. The CDR3 is 17 amino acids. The CDR3 bases are TGTGCCAGCAGCTTAGTACCAGGGATCGCGAACACCGGGGAGCTGTTTTTT. Amino acids: CASSLVPGIANTGELFF.

V usage is TRBV19 and J usage is TRBJ2-7; 7 nucleotides agree with TRBD1. This CDR3 contains 15 residues. With V trimmed by 1 base and J by 2 bases, 5 bases remained unmatched. Germline CDR1 reads LNHDA; CDR2 reads SQIVND (reference sequence). CDR3 nucleotide sequence: TGTGCCAGTAGTATAGTCCGGGACAGCACCTACGAGCAGTACTTC. Protein sequence: CASSIVRDSTYEQYF.

The rearrangement joins TRBV6-5 to TRBJ1-1; D is undetermined. The V end was cut by 6 bases, the J end by 3 bases, with 17 bases between. Germline assignment: CDR1 MNHEY and CDR2 SVGAGI. The CDR3 consists of 15 residues. The CDR3 is CASSTGSPQYTEAFF. The CDR3 coding sequence is TGTGCCAGCAGCACTGGGAGTCCCCAGTACACTGAAGCTTTCTTT.

The V and J genes are TRBV9 and TRBJ1-4, with a possible D match to TRBD1 (6 bases). From germline, CDR1 is SGDLS and CDR2 YYNGEE. V was cut by 5 bases and J by 3 bases, with 11 bases left in between. There are 14 residues in the CDR3. As DNA, the CDR3 is TGTGCCAGCAGTTGGACAGCCGCTAATGAAAAACTGTTTTTT. It codes for CASSWTAANEKLFF.

The rearrangement uses TRBV9 and TRBJ2-2, with TRBD1 matching over 8 bases. V lost 2 bases to trimming and J lost 4 bases; unmatched junction nucleotides: 1. The CDR3 has 14 residues. Germline V gene lookup returns CDR1 SGDLS and CDR2 YYNGEE. The CDR3 loop reads CASSVGQATGELFF. The CDR3 nucleotides are TGTGCCAGCAGCGTGGGACAGGCCACCGGGGAGCTGTTTTTT. Full variable domain (missing parts from reference TRBV9 and TRBJ2-2): DSGVTQTPKHLITATGQRVTLRCSPRSGDLSVYWYQQSLDQGLQFLIQYYNGEERAKGNILERFSAQQFPDLHSELNLSSLELGDSALYFCASSVGQATGELFFGEGSRLTVL.

CDR3 DNA: TGTGCCAGCAGTTTATATGGACCGGGGGAGGGTCAGCCCCAGCATTTT. This codes for CASSLYGPGEGQPQHF. V is TRBV28 and J is TRBJ1-5; possible D gene TRBD1, 5 bases. V lost 1 base, J lost 6 bases, and 16 bases lay in between. The CDR3 consists of 16 residues. CDR1 and CDR2 (germline): MDHEN, SYDVKM.

V usage is TRBV10-3 and J usage is TRBJ2-5, with D perhaps matching TRBD2 (6 bases). CDR3 size: 15 residues. The germline V gene has CDR1 ENHRY and CDR2 SYGVKD. V was pared by 0 bases and J by 5 bases, with 13 bases between. The CDR3 loop is CAISESRGLGETQYF. DNA for the CDR3: TGTGCCATCAGTGAGTCGCGGGGTTTGGGGGAGACCCAGTACTTC.

This clone was detected a few times. The V and J genes are TRBV6-6 and TRBJ2-7; 10 nucleotides agree with TRBD1. Germline CDR1 and CDR2: MNHNY and SVGAGI (reference sequence). V shed 5 bases, J shed 2 bases, and the junction held 6 bases outside the gene matches. The CDR3 runs to 15 residues. The CDR3 sequence is CASSGGQGVTYEQYF. For the CDR3, the DNA is TGTGCCAGCAGTGGAGGACAGGGGGTTACCTACGAGCAGTACTTC.

The chain uses TRBV5-1 and TRBJ1-2; D is uncertain. Per germline, CDR1 SGHRS and CDR2 YFSETQ. V gave up 4 bases and J gave up 1 base, with 14 bases separating them. This CDR3 spans 15 amino acids. The CDR3: CASSMDFSGNYGYTF. The CDR3 DNA reads as TGCGCCAGCAGCATGGACTTCTCCGGTAACTATGGCTACACCTTC.

This clone appeared a single time. V is TRBV4-2 and J is TRBJ1-3, with TRBD1 identical over 7 bases. After removal of 1 base from V and 4 bases from J, the junction contained 10 bases not matched to a gene. The length of the CDR3 is 17 residues. The germline V gene encodes CDR1 LGHNA and CDR2 YNFKEQ. The CDR3 DNA follows: TGTGCCAGCAGCCAAGGGGGTGGGACAGTTCAAGGAAACACCATATATTTT. Its translation is CASSQGGGTVQGNTIYF.

The gene calls are TRBV6-5 and TRBJ2-7, with 9 bases fitting TRBD1. This CDR3 spans 14 amino acids. Per the germline V gene, CDR1 is MNHEY and CDR2 is SVGAGI. Trimming took 6 bases from V and 11 from J; bases not matched to a gene: 14. CDR3 sequence reads: CASSPGRTGDLEYF. The CDR3 bases are TGTGCCAGCAGCCCAGGCCGGACAGGGGATTTGGAGTACTTC.

This clone appeared a few times. The rearrangement joins TRBV4-1 to TRBJ1-1, with a weak D call TRBD1 (5 bases). The germline V gene has CDR1 MGHRA and CDR2 YSYEKL. CDR3 length: 16 amino acids. The germline V and J ends were trimmed by 1 base and 3 bases, with 15 bases remaining between them. CDR3 nucleotide sequence: TGCGCCAGCAGCCAAGGCAGGGCTTCCCTGGACACTGAAGCTTTCTTT. Encoded protein: CASSQGRASLDTEAFF.

The chain links TRBV5-1 to TRBJ2-5, with 11 bases fitting TRBD1. The CDR3 extends over 15 amino acids. After removal of 2 bases from V and 4 bases from J, the junction contained 4 bases not matched to a gene. The V gene's germline CDR1 is SGHRS and CDR2 YFSETQ. CDR3: CASSLGQGASETQYF. Written as DNA, the CDR3 is TGCGCCAGCAGCTTAGGACAGGGGGCCTCAGAGACCCAGTACTTC.

A few counts support this clone. Here the CDR3 DNA reads TGTGCCATCAGCCCGTCTAACTATGGCTACACCTTC. Protein product: CAISPSNYGYTF. This chain joins TRBV10-3 and TRBJ1-2; D is ambiguous. CDR1 is ENHRY, CDR2 SYGVKD, per germline. The CDR3 loop spans 12 amino acids. The germline V and J ends were trimmed by 6 bases and 0 bases, with 5 bases remaining between them.

Written as DNA, the CDR3 is TGTGCCAGCAGCTTAGGCCCAGGGACTGCCTACAATGAGCAGTTCTTC. Protein: CASSLGPGTAYNEQFF. The chain carries TRBV11-1 and TRBJ2-1, with D perhaps TRBD2 (6 bases). With 1 base removed from V and 2 bases from J, the gap between germline ends came to 12 bases. CDR3 length equals 16 residues. CDR1 SGHAT and CDR2 FQDESV come from the germline V gene (reference sequence).

V gene TRBV21-1 combines with J gene TRBJ1-5; the table's D call, TRBD1, has no DNA check behind it. TRBV21-1 is described as a pseudogene. There are 16 residues in the CDR3. The DNA of the CDR3 is TGTGCCAGCAGCCAGGCCCCAACAGGGGTGTATCAGCCCCAGCATTTT. It yields the protein CASSQAPTGVYQPQHF.

V usage is TRBV2 and J usage is TRBJ1-5, with 9 bases identical to TRBD1. The CDR3 consists of 13 residues. V was pared by 10 bases and J by 6 bases, with 7 bases of the junction left unmatched. CDR1 and CDR2 from the germline V gene are SNHLY and FYNNEI. The CDR3: CATTRQGGQPQHF. The CDR3 DNA is TGTGCCACCACCCGACAGGGGGGTCAGCCCCAGCATTTT.

The chain recombines TRBV5-1 with TRBJ2-5; no definite D call. The CDR3 is 15 residues long. In germline, CDR1 is SGHRS, CDR2 YFSETQ. The V end lost 0 bases, the J end lost 5 bases, and 14 bases lay between the germline ends. The CDR3 region is CASSLGRGGRETQYF. The CDR3 DNA reads TGCGCCAGCAGCTTGGGCCGTGGCGGCCGGGAGACCCAGTACTTC.

The count of this clone is one. The chain links TRBV14 to TRBJ2-2; possible D gene TRBD1, 6 bases. Per germline, CDR1 SGHDN and CDR2 FVKESK. V was shortened by 4 bases and J by 7 bases, with 16 bases between the two germline ends. The CDR3 is 15 amino acids. CDR3 protein: CASSLRQARGGELFF. The CDR3 region has the DNA TGTGCCAGCAGCCTGAGACAGGCTAGGGGCGGGGAGCTGTTTTTT.

The V gene is TRBV6-1, the J gene TRBJ2-3; no firm D call. Germline V gene sequence: CDR1 MNHNS, CDR2 SASEGT. Trimming left V 3 bases short and J 3 bases short, with 7 bases between. The CDR3 has 13 amino acids. Here the CDR3 DNA reads TGTGCCAGCAGTGACGTCCTGACAGATACGCAGTATTTT. Protein: CASSDVLTDTQYF.

The rearrangement uses TRBV18 and TRBJ2-7; 7 nucleotides align to TRBD1. Germline assignment: CDR1 KGHSH and CDR2 LQKENI. Losses at the gene ends were 2 bases for V and 5 bases for J; bases not matched to a gene: 6. The CDR3 spans 14 residues. The CDR3 region has the DNA TGTGCCAGCTCACCAAAACAGGGGATCGACGAGCAGTACTTC. It specifies CASSPKQGIDEQYF.

The rearrangement links TRBV27 to TRBJ2-7; 12 positions match TRBD1. CDR3 length: 15 amino acids. J was trimmed by 6 bases and V by 6 bases; bases with no gene match: 9. The germline V gene has CDR1 MNHEY and CDR2 SMNVEV (reference sequence). The CDR3 DNA reads TGTGCCAGCAGGTACGGGGACAGGGGGCTGAGCGAGCAGTACTTC. It encodes CASRYGDRGLSEQYF.

This chain links TRBV6-4 with TRBJ2-3; 9 bases match TRBD2. The V gene's germline CDR1 is MRHNA and CDR2 SNTAGT. The CDR3 runs to 15 residues. The J segment lost 4 bases and the V segment lost 0 bases, leaving 2 bases of the junction unmatched. In nucleotides, the CDR3 is TGTGCCAGCAGTGACTCCCAGCGGGGGGCAGATACGCAGTATTTT. Translation: CASSDSQRGADTQYF.

This clone was seen a few times. The rearrangement links TRBV4-3 to TRBJ2-5; a possible D gene is TRBD1 (6 bases). The CDR3 is 14 amino acids. V was shortened by 2 bases and J by 4 bases, with 11 bases between the two germline ends. Germline-derived CDR1 and CDR2 are LGHNA and YSLEER. CDR3 in amino acids: CASSQSSQGETQYF. In DNA form, the CDR3 reads TGCGCCAGCAGCCAATCCTCACAGGGAGAGACCCAGTACTTC.

The CDR3 here is CASSYGATLSDTQYF. CDR3 nucleotide sequence: TGTGCCAGCAGTTACGGGGCCACTCTTTCTGATACGCAGTATTTT. The V and J genes are TRBV6-5 and TRBJ2-3, with a possible D match to TRBD1 (5 bases). Germline V gene sequence: CDR1 MNHEY, CDR2 SVGAGI. The V and J ends lost 2 bases and 6 bases respectively, with 15 bases between them. This CDR3 comprises 15 residues.

The rearrangement links TRBV4-1 to TRBJ1-2, with TRBD1 as a possible D gene (6 bases). This CDR3 is built from 15 residues. V lost 4 bases, J lost 8 bases, and 20 bases lay in between. CDR1 is MGHRA, CDR2 YSYEKL, per germline. Here the CDR3 reads CASSLLRVGGRGYTF. CDR3 bases: TGCGCCAGCAGCCTTTTAAGGGTCGGGGGGCGAGGCTACACCTTC.